The clone carrying this TCR beta chain was recorded only once. Antigen specificity is unknown. The method was immunoSEQ multiplex PCR; TCRdb's version includes in-frame clones alone and lacks a portion of them. Of fewer than 8,000 clones in the sample, 70% to 80% were seen once. V dropped 5 bases and J dropped 5 bases, with 10 bases sitting between them. The CDR3 spans 12 residues. Germline V gene lookup returns CDR1 SEHNR and CDR2 FQNEAQ (reference sequence). This entry belongs to a study of tumor-infiltrating lymphocytes in localized non-small cell lung cancer. Overall study context: The cohort mixed smokers and never-smokers, several histologies, and some post-neoadjuvant-chemotherapy samples. From each patient, both tumor and uninvolved lung, non-adjacent to tumor, were sampled. Overall study results and limits: Recurrence-free survival showed no association with tumor T-cell fraction.

The receptor was isolated from a human donor with non-small cell lung cancer. Input material: lung tumor tissue. The V call is TRBV7-9, the J call TRBJ2-7; D gene ambiguous. This chain's CDR3 is CASSQGRNEQYF. The CDR3 DNA reads TGTGCCAGCAGCCAAGGGCGCAACGAGCAGTACTTC. Based on the CDR3 plus reference TRBV7-9 and TRBJ2-7, the full variable domain is DTGVSQNPRHKITKRGQNVTFRCDPISEHNRLYWYRQTLGQGPEFLTYFQNEAQLEKSRLLSDRFSAERPKGSFSTLEIQRTEQGDSAMYLCASSQGRNEQYFGPGTRLTVT.